This entry describes one T cell receptor beta chain. The data originate from a study of blood T cell repertoires in COVID-19. Study in general: Acute and convalescent COVID-19 specimens originated in the United States, Italy and Spain.

As handled by the study authors: The assay estimated nucleated cells by amplifying reference gene primers. Sequencing was performed with immunoSEQ multiplex PCR; in TCRdb, only in-frame clones are kept and a portion is missing. V and J calls and clone size come straight from that table; D and trimming were deduced from the DNA. The table shows around 310,000 clones, with 70% to 90% occurring only once. Participant age was about 18 to 89 years, and participants resided in fewer than 30 US areas. Categorization into cohorts depended on clinical history that participants reported. V was pared by 4 bases and J by 0 bases, with 12 bases of the junction left unmatched. There are 18 residues in the CDR3. Germline V gene lookup returns CDR1 SEHNR and CDR2 FQNEAQ (reference sequence).

The chain employs TRBV7-9 and TRBJ2-7; 10 positions match TRBD1. Sequences were obtained from PBMCs or T cells enriched from blood (not recorded which). This TCR derives from a woman aged 35 to 49 who had recovered from COVID-19. The CDR3 nucleotides are TGTGCCAGCAGCTCACCTCGGACAGGGGGAAAGGGCTCCTACGAGCAGTACTTC. Protein sequence: CASSSPRTGGKGSYEQYF.